This T cell receptor beta chain was profiled in a study of siplizumab effects on memory and regulatory T cells. The germline V gene has CDR1 DFQATT and CDR2 SNEGSKA (reference sequence). The CDR3 runs 11 residues. Trimming took 2 bases from V and 8 from J, leaving 9 bases between them. Sequenced by immunoSEQ multiplex PCR; TCRdb stores in-frame clones only, minus some. The sample carries about 100,000 clones, 91% recorded once. Sequencing was carried out using CD4+ T cells sorted from blood. This sequence was found in a human donor in good health. The chain joins TRBV20-1 to TRBJ1-1; D remains unclear. The CDR3 spells CSARTSMEAFF. The CDR3 DNA reads as TGCAGTGCTAGAACATCGATGGAAGCTTTCTTT.